A single T cell receptor (beta chain) is shown here with its context. This sample is part of a study of blood T cell repertoires in COVID-19. TCRdb's copy holds only in-frame clones and misses some; the assay was immunoSEQ multiplex PCR. The sample includes approximately 180,000 clones, 70% to 85% of them seen just once. Sequenced input: PBMCs or T cells enriched from blood (not recorded which). The source is a man aged 45-60 years who had recovered from COVID-19.

The CDR3 spells CASSLPGEKLFF. CDR3 in DNA: TGTGCCAGCAGCTTGCCGGGGGAAAAACTGTTTTTT. This chain connects TRBV5-5 to TRBJ1-4, with D uncertain. Germline V gene data show CDR1 as SGHKS and CDR2 as YYEKEE (reference sequence). Trimming took off 1 base at V and 8 bases at J, with 6 bases between the two ends. The CDR3 contains 12 residues.